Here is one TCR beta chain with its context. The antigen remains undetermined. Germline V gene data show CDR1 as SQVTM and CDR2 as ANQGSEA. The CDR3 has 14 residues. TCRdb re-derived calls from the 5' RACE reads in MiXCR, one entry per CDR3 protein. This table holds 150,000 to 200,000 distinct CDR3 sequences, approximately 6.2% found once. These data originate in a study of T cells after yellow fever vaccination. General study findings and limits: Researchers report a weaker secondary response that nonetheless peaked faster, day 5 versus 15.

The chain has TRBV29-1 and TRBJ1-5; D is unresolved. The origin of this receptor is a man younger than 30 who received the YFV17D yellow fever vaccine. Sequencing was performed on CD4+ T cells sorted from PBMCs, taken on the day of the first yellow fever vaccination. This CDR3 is CNAEGRRNNQPQHF. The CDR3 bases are TGCAACGCAGAGGGCAGGAGAAACAATCAGCCCCAGCATTTT.